This T cell receptor (beta chain) emerged from a study of T cells in Graves' hyperthyroidism and ophthalmopathy. Background on the study: Peripheral blood was acquired at first diagnosis, ahead of any therapy whatsoever.

This clonotype was observed a handful of times. Its antigen remains unknown. The germline CDR1 and CDR2 sequences are DFQATT and SNEGSKA (reference sequence). V gave up 3 bases and J gave up 6 bases, with 15 bases separating them. This CDR3 comprises 14 residues. At least 3 on the Clinical Activity Score was recorded for ophthalmopathy patients, who also had NOSPECS grade at least 4 and duration under 3 months. Each diagnosis was grounded in clinical symptoms, serum thyroxine and TRAb, thyroid ultrasound, and orbital computed tomography. Whole-study findings and limits: Blood samples included most of the expanded thyroid clonotypes exceeding 0.001.

TCR beta CDR3 region amplification was performed from RNA transcripts. During a first-round RT-PCR of the TCR CDR3, the HTBI primer set was used. Via MiXCR, TCRdb re-called the multiplex PCR reads, giving one row per CDR3 protein. The sample has 300,000 to 450,000 distinct CDR3 sequences, approximately 17% seen once; the top ten hold 40%. Material: blood. The gene calls are TRBV20-1 and TRBJ2-4; possibly TRBD2 for D (6 bases). The TCR comes from a man younger than 30 with Graves' ophthalmopathy. CDR3 bases: TGCAGTGCTAGTTTATGGCAGGAGGGAAACATTCAGTACTTC. Protein: CSASLWQEGNIQYF.